This TCR beta chain was documented in a study of beta chain features in type 1 diabetes (dated by TCRdb to 2017 to 2018). For the wider study: No differences in mean age, gender distribution, total cell number or subset yield were found between patients and healthy donors. A total of some 110 million sorted cells were examined across all samples, and a strong correlation was observed between cell number per subset and RNA yield. In the study, TCRB repertoires of sorted circulating CD4+ T cell subsets from recently diagnosed type 1 diabetes patients were compared with those of matched healthy donors. Whereas all 30 or so donors provided naive and central memory subsets, regulatory and stem cell-like memory subsets were isolated from just 8 patients and about 8 healthy donors. Overall results and qualifications from the work: Only small numbers of individuals were included in the HLA sub-analyses, which left unresolved whether HLA type had any influence on TCRB rearrangement. Because cDNA was sequenced instead of genomic DNA, highly expressing activated cells could be over-represented, though the groups showed no difference in activation or CD3 levels. Naive, central memory and regulatory TCRB repertoires appeared to be more similar among patients than among healthy donors. Type 1 diabetes patients showed a moderate but significant shortening of TCRB CDR3 length in all four CD4+ subsets. At VDJ recombination sites, type 1 diabetes patients had fewer insertions and more deleted nucleotides, which implies abnormalities in thymic rearrangement. PCR may preferentially amplify shorter templates, but because patient and control samples were amplified and corrected together, any resulting skew would affect both groups equally.

The High Capacity cDNA Reverse Transcription Kit was used to reverse transcribe all of the isolated RNA, meaning that expressed TCRB transcripts were what got sequenced. Naive, central memory and regulatory T cell samples underwent deep immunoSEQ sequencing, averaging around 4 million total reads per sample. Sorted cells were lysed in RLT buffer, and RNA was extracted using DNase-treated RNeasy Micro or Mini kits according to cell number. Each cell subset was processed on its own to prevent cross-contamination, while patient and healthy donor samples were processed together. The immunoSEQ multiplex PCR was used to amplify TCRB sequences from cDNA, generating 87-bp fragments that spanned the CDR3 region. Amplicons were sequenced on the Illumina HiSeq platform. In the original analysis: Synthetic template baselines were used to correct PCR bias computationally, reads within Hamming distance 2 were collapsed together, and singletons that could not be merged were discarded. Reads were aligned to IMGT to assign V, D and J genes, CDR3 length, and insertions or deletions at six rearrangement sites. Within each subset, clonotype counts were normalized to sorted cell number, and only after that were true diversity and Gini coefficients computed with the tcR R package. Repertoire sharing was quantified using the overlap coefficient calculated on TCRB nucleotide sequences. Not all clones reach the TCRdb copy of this immuneACCESS table, which keeps in-frame sequences only. Checked studies attribute under half of the gap to unresolved V genes and leave the rest unexplained. V, J and clone size are taken as reported in that table, and D and trimming were inferred from the DNA itself. Recorded for this sample are about 180,000 clones; approximately 8% of them occurred a single time. In total, the top ten clones hold 0.94% of the sample.

From cysteine to phenylalanine, the CDR3 is 14 amino acids long. The sequence is cut down to CDR3 DNA, 42 bases in frame from base 1. CDR1 and CDR2, looked up from the germline V gene (reference sequence), are MNHNY and SVGAGI. Relative to germline, V is 6 bases shorter and J is 2 bases shorter, with 13 bases between their ends. Worth noting for this clone: Its antigen remains unidentified. Base qualities are not recorded, but no much larger clone differs from it by a single base.

Each donor gave one peripheral blood draw, averaging approximately 110 mL, which was collected into heparinised tubes. Using a panel that included CD45RO, CCR7, CD25, CD127, CD95 and CD27, naive, central memory, regulatory and stem cell-like memory CD4+ T cells were sorted on a BD FACSAria II. Purity was above 95% for every sorted population. PBMCs were isolated right away by Lymphoprep density gradient centrifugation and were stained directly, without culture. So that batch effects would be minimized, each experiment stained and sorted samples in pairs, pairing one healthy donor with one patient. The receptor was derived from a woman between 40 and 50 years old with type 1 diabetes. The receptor chain draws on TRBV6-6 and TRBJ1-1; 6 matching bases give a weak D call of TRBD1. The sequenced sample consisted of central memory CD4+ T cells from blood. The DNA reads as follows: TGTGCCAGCAGATCAGGGGCGGATAACACTGAAGCTTTCTTT. This translates into CASRSGADNTEAFF.